The entry below gives a single TCR beta chain sequence along with its context. Its target is not known. This entry comes from a study of T-cell memory formation after mild COVID-19. Overall study findings and caveats: Memory cells collected pre-infection included some clones that later responded, suggesting cross-reactive memory joined.

Using its own MiXCR run on the 5' RACE reads, TCRdb lists one record per CDR3 protein. There are about 130,000 distinct CDR3 sequences in the sample; about a sixth occur only once, and about 15% lies in the top ten. CDR1 LNHDA and CDR2 SQIVND come from the germline V gene (reference sequence). This CDR3 region has 15 residues. V lost 5 bases and J lost 3, with 17 bases in between. This TCR was recovered from an adult woman who had mild COVID-19 (a few samples of this study predate the infection). Cell type and time point are not known. What was sequenced was PBMCs or a T cell subset sorted from them (not recorded which). The chain carries TRBV19 and TRBJ2-7; D is perhaps TRBD2 (6 bases). The CDR3 nucleotides are TGTGCCAGTAGTTCCCTCAACGGGGGAAACTACGAGCAGTACTTC. Amino acids: CASSSLNGGNYEQYF.